The rows below give T cell receptor beta chains drawn from one sample of a study of OX40 agonist ivuxolimab in advanced cancers. Clones were sequenced by immunoSEQ multiplex PCR, and TCRdb holds only the in-frame ones, with some missing. The data show 50,000 to 65,000 clones, 81% seen once. The sequences come from CD4+ or CD8+ T cells sorted from blood, collected in a trial of the OX40 agonist ivuxolimab. The source is an adult with an advanced solid tumor such as melanoma, head and neck, liver or kidney cancer. CDR3s include the opening cysteine and the closing phenylalanine or tryptophan. The order of the fields is V gene, J gene, D gene, clone size, CDR3 protein, CDR3 DNA. A D gene is named only where the DNA matches it firmly. Some rows mark clone size as missing; the rest say once, few, many or name a class of expanded clone.

TRBV6-1,TRBJ1-5,TRBD1,NA,CASSEQGANQPQHF,TGTGCCAGCAGTGAACAGGGGGCTAATCAGCCCCAGCATTTT
TRBV9,TRBJ2-2,TRBD1,NA,CASSARGTGVTGELFF,TGTGCCAGCAGTGCCCGAGGGACAGGGGTCACCGGGGAGCTGTTTTTT
TRBV14,TRBJ1-2,TRBD1,few,CASSQDWRQGSGYTF,TGTGCCAGCAGCCAAGATTGGAGACAGGGCAGTGGCTACACCTTC
TRBV28,TRBJ1-5,NA,NA,CASSLSIARQKRGNQPQHF,TGTGCCAGCAGTTTGTCCATCGCCCGACAGAAAAGAGGCAATCAGCCCCAGCATTTT
TRBV7-2,TRBJ1-1,NA,NA,CASSLNTEAFF,TGTGCCAGCAGCTTAAACACTGAAGCTTTCTTT
TRBV5-1,TRBJ2-6,NA,NA,CASSNGPTPSGANVLTF,TGCGCCAGCAGCAACGGGCCCACCCCCTCTGGGGCCAACGTCCTGACTTTC
TRBV6-5,TRBJ2-1,NA,NA,CASSGPGLQTHEQFF,TGTGCCAGCAGTGGGCCGGGACTCCAGACACATGAGCAGTTCTTC
TRBV27,TRBJ2-2,TRBD1,NA,CASSSRRQGANTGELFF,TGTGCCAGCAGTTCCCGTCGGCAGGGGGCGAACACCGGGGAGCTGTTTTTT
TRBV7-3,TRBJ1-6,NA,NA,CASSPGRRYNSPLHF,TGTGCCAGCAGCCCGGGACGCCGTTATAATTCACCCCTCCACTTT
TRBV6-6,TRBJ1-1,NA,once,CASRNGNTEAFF,TGTGCCAGCAGAAACGGGAACACTGAAGCTTTCTTT
TRBV19,TRBJ1-2,NA,NA,CASSIGGGGYGYTF,TGTGCCAGTAGTATCGGCGGGGGCGGATATGGCTACACCTTC
TRBV27,TRBJ2-2,NA,NA,CASSHRTGELFF,TGTGCCAGCAGCCATCGCACCGGGGAGCTGTTTTTT
TRBV2,TRBJ1-2,NA,NA,CASERQANYGYTF,TGTGCCAGCGAGAGACAAGCTAACTATGGCTACACCTTC
TRBV16,TRBJ2-5,TRBD1,NA,CASSRAGTGVETQYF,TGTGCCAGCAGCCGTGCCGGGACAGGGGTTGAGACCCAGTACTTC
TRBV6-1,TRBJ1-1,NA,NA,CASSELRTNTEAFF,TGTGCCAGCAGTGAATTGAGGACGAACACTGAAGCTTTCTTT
TRBV19,TRBJ2-1,NA,NA,CASSIHNEQFF,TGTGCCAGTAGTATTCACAATGAGCAGTTCTTC
TRBV5-1,TRBJ2-7,NA,NA,CASSLDRTGEQYF,TGCGCCAGCAGCTTGGACCGTACCGGTGAGCAGTACTTC
TRBV9,TRBJ1-2,NA,NA,CASSVGWGAGQGYTF,TGTGCCAGCAGCGTAGGATGGGGGGCGGGGCAGGGCTACACCTTC
TRBV7-8,TRBJ1-2,TRBD1,NA,CASSFGTALPNYGYTF,TGTGCCAGCAGCTTTGGGACAGCGCTACCTAACTATGGCTACACCTTC
TRBV29-1,TRBJ1-5,NA,few,CSVSLDSNQPQHF,TGCAGCGTTAGTTTGGATAGCAATCAGCCCCAGCATTTT
TRBV2,TRBJ2-7,TRBD1,NA,CASSEGGTGGYEQYF,TGTGCCAGCAGTGAAGGGGGGACAGGGGGCTACGAGCAGTACTTC
TRBV28,TRBJ1-2,TRBD1,NA,CASSSGTVNYGYTF,TGTGCCAGCAGTTCCGGGACAGTAAACTATGGCTACACCTTC
TRBV5-1,TRBJ2-3,TRBD2,NA,CASSLGTSESTDTQYF,TGCGCCAGCAGCTTGGGGACTAGCGAGTCCACAGATACGCAGTATTTT
TRBV5-1,TRBJ2-5,TRBD2,once,CASSLTSGAQETQYF,TGCGCCAGCAGCCTGACTAGCGGGGCACAAGAGACCCAGTACTTC
TRBV28,TRBJ1-3,NA,NA,CASSLGGNKGNTIYF,TGTGCCAGCAGTTTGGGGGGGAATAAGGGAAACACCATATATTTT
TRBV6-6,TRBJ2-1,TRBD2,NA,CASRTSSGGSDEQFF,TGTGCCAGCAGGACCTCTAGCGGGGGGAGTGATGAGCAGTTCTTC
TRBV6-6,TRBJ2-3,NA,NA,CASSSTTDTQYF,TGTGCCAGCAGTTCCACTACAGATACGCAGTATTTT
TRBV5-1,TRBJ2-7,TRBD1,once,CASSPTPGQGSYEQYF,TGCGCCAGCAGCCCGACACCGGGACAGGGGTCGTACGAGCAGTACTTC
TRBV19,TRBJ2-2,NA,NA,CASSRRDGPNTGELFF,TGTGCCAGTAGTCGAAGGGACGGACCGAACACCGGGGAGCTGTTTTTT
TRBV27,TRBJ2-5,TRBD1,NA,CASSSATGGKTQYF,TGTGCCAGCAGTTCCGCGACAGGGGGCAAGACCCAGTACTTC
TRBV28,TRBJ2-7,TRBD1,NA,CASTTGAAYEQYF,TGTGCCAGCACGACAGGGGCCGCCTACGAGCAGTACTTC
TRBV5-1,TRBJ2-7,NA,NA,CASRGGLPSYEQYF,TGCGCCAGCAGGGGCGGGCTACCTTCCTACGAGCAGTACTTC
TRBV7-2,TRBJ1-2,NA,once,CASSLGGLGGTRGYTF,TGTGCCAGCAGCTTAGGGGGGTTGGGAGGTACTCGTGGCTACACCTTC